The 7 T cell receptor beta chains below come from one sample, sequenced in a study of blood T cell repertoires in COVID-19. Produced via immunoSEQ multiplex PCR; TCRdb's table is partial and in-frame only. The data contain roughly 110,000 clones, under 85% of them singletons. Sequencing input: peripheral blood. The receptors were sampled from an older woman with acute or convalescent COVID-19.

The chain joins TRBV29-1 to TRBJ1-2, with TRBD1 matching over 12 bases. CDR3 length: 14 residues. Germline loops: CDR1 SQVTM, CDR2 ANQGSEA. The V and J ends lost 3 bases and 9 bases, in that order; junction bases with no gene match: 8. CDR3 region: CSVEAGQGASRYTF. As DNA, the CDR3 is TGCAGCGTTGAGGCGGGACAGGGGGCTTCCCGCTACACCTTC.

The gene calls are TRBV7-2 and TRBJ2-5; 7 bases map to TRBD2. After removal of 2 bases from V and 5 bases from J, the junction contained 5 bases not matched to a gene. Germline CDR1 reads SGHTA; CDR2 reads FQGNSA. The CDR3 sequence is 14 residues long. The DNA for the CDR3 is TGTGCCAGCAGCTTAACAGCGGGGCGGGAGACCCAGTACTTC. Encoded protein: CASSLTAGRETQYF.

The chain has TRBV4-2 and TRBJ2-2; TRBD1 is a possible D gene (6 bases). Germline assignment: CDR1 LGHNA and CDR2 YNFKEQ. There are 15 residues in the CDR3. Between the trimmed V and J ends, which lost 0 bases and 6 bases, there was a span of 11 bases. The CDR3 sequence: CASSQDLGASGELFF. CDR3 coding DNA: TGTGCCAGCAGCCAAGATCTGGGGGCATCCGGGGAGCTGTTTTTT.

The genes are TRBV5-1 and TRBJ2-7, with TRBD2 matching 8 bases. The germline V gene has CDR1 SGHRS and CDR2 YFSETQ. V lost 3 bases to trimming and J lost 4 bases; unmatched junction nucleotides: 12. The CDR3 has 16 amino acids. This chain's CDR3 is CASSSGAASGSYEQYF. The CDR3 DNA reads as TGCGCCAGCAGCTCGGGGGCCGCCAGCGGGAGTTACGAGCAGTACTTC.

The chain is built from TRBV11-2 and TRBJ1-1; no clear D. CDR3 length equals 15 residues. Per the germline V gene, CDR1 is SGHAT and CDR2 is FQNNGV. V was cut by 1 base and J by 1 base, with 10 bases left in between. The CDR3 DNA follows: TGTGCCAGCAGCTTAGGGTACCCTACGAACACTGAAGCTTTCTTT. Protein: CASSLGYPTNTEAFF.

CDR3 sequence reads: CASSLDGQGYNEQFF. CDR3 DNA: TGCGCCAGCAGCTTGGACGGACAGGGCTACAATGAGCAGTTCTTC. The rearrangement links TRBV5-1 to TRBJ2-1; 8 bases map to TRBD1. The germline V gene has CDR1 SGHRS and CDR2 YFSETQ. This CDR3 is 15 amino acids long. J lost 3 bases, V lost 0 bases, and 2 bases had no gene match.

The V call is TRBV9, the J call TRBJ1-1; D is perhaps TRBD1 (6 bases). With 2 bases removed from V and 8 bases from J, the gap between germline ends came to 19 bases. This CDR3 comprises 15 residues. CDR1 is SGDLS, CDR2 YYNGEE, per germline. CDR3 coding DNA: TGTGCCAGCAGCGTCGAGGGGGGGATCTCCTCCGAAGCTTTCTTT. Residues: CASSVEGGISSEAFF.